Only a few counts were recorded for the clone carrying this TCR beta chain. The antigen is not known. The authors sorted CD4+ naive, central memory, regulatory and stem cell-like memory cells via CD45RO/CCR7/CD25/CD127/CD95/CD27. The sample is drawn from a study of beta chain features in type 1 diabetes. Turning to the study itself: Healthy donors and patients had similar age, gender and cell yields. Examination of sorted cells across all samples involved around 98 million cells. Points from the study as a whole: Moderately but significantly shorter TCRB CDR3s were found in Type 1 diabetes patients in all four CD4+ subsets.

Reverse transcription of all isolated RNA meant that expressed TCRB transcripts were sequenced. TCRdb's table, derived via immunoSEQ multiplex PCR, lists solely in-frame clones and lacks some. The top ten hold roughly 0.27% of the sample, which has over 40,000 clones, 50% seen once. Germline CDR1 and CDR2: MNHNS and SASEGT. V lost 1 base to trimming and J lost 7 bases, with 13 bases between them. The CDR3 is 14 amino acids. The sequencing input was stem cell memory CD4+ T cells from blood. This clonotype was sampled from a woman in her 30s in good health. The chain links TRBV6-1 to TRBJ1-2, with a possible D match to TRBD1 (5 bases). The CDR3 spells CASSEGGLAGGYTF. Here the CDR3 DNA reads TGTGCCAGCAGTGAAGGGGGACTGGCGGGTGGCTACACCTTC.